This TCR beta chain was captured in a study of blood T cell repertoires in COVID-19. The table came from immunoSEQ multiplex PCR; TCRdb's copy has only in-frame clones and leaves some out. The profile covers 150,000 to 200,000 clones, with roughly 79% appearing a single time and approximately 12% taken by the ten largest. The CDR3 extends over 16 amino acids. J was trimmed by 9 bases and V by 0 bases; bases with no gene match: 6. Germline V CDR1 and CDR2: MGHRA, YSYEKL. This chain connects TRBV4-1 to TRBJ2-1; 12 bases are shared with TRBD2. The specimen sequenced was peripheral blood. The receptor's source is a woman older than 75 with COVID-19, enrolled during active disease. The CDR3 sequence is CASSQESSGGAGEQFF. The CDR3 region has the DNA TGCGCCAGCAGCCAAGAATCTAGCGGGGGGGCTGGTGAGCAGTTCTTC.